This T cell receptor (beta chain) came from a study of control samples from healthy donors and cancer patients. Assay used: immunoSEQ multiplex PCR; TCRdb lists only in-frame clones, some missing. The profile covers 15,000 to 20,000 clones, with roughly nine tenths appearing a single time and 25% to 40% taken by the ten largest. In its sample, this clone was seen once. The receptor comes from a man aged 55 to 69 with head and neck cancer. Sample: PBMCs.

The CDR3 bases are TGTGCCAGCAGCCAGGGACTGGACTACGAGCAGTACTTC. Translating gives CASSQGLDYEQYF. This sequence joins TRBV2 and TRBJ2-7, with D perhaps matching TRBD2 (6 bases). Germline assignment: CDR1 SNHLY and CDR2 FYNNEI. The CDR3 runs to 13 residues. Trimming pared 6 bases from V and 3 bases from J, leaving 12 bases between.